This TCR beta chain was obtained from a study of T cell responses to AZD1222 COVID-19 vaccine. Study-wide context: Samples with a second dose at about 4 or about 12 weeks were pooled together.

Study-level points and caveats: The breadth and depth of Spike-specific TCRs increased once two AZD1222 doses had been given.

In its sample, this clone was seen once. Its antigen is not known. Measured with immunoSEQ multiplex PCR; TCRdb has only the in-frame clones, and not every one. Of roughly 180,000 clones in the sample, 75% to 90% were seen once. V was clipped by 3 bases and J by 1 base; unmatched bases: 11. The CDR3 totals 18 residues. Looked up from germline, CDR1 is SGHAT and CDR2 is FQNNGV. The sample consisted of peripheral blood, taken on day 0 of AZD1222 vaccination. This chain links TRBV11-2 with TRBJ2-5; 10 bases are shared with TRBD2. The clonotype originates from an adult in good health. CDR3 sequence: CASSFGALTSGAQETQYF. CDR3 nucleotide sequence: TGTGCCAGCAGCTTCGGGGCCCTTACTAGCGGGGCCCAAGAGACCCAGTACTTC.